This T cell receptor beta chain derives from a study of radiation and T cells in renal cell carcinoma. Study-wide context: Nephrectomy followed 15 Gy stereotactic body radiation by 4 weeks.

This clone appeared a few times. What it binds is unknown. Time point reported: baseline pretreatment blood. Treatment defined: 15 Gy SBRT to primary tumor, nephrectomy 4 weeks later. Assay: immunoSEQ multiplex PCR; the TCRdb copy retains only in-frame clones and omits some. The sample yields tens of thousands of clones, approximately 80% seen once. Deletions cut 3 bases from V and 6 bases from J, with 12 bases between. Per the germline V gene, CDR1 is SNHLY and CDR2 is FYNNEI. The CDR3 contains 14 residues. Study-wide points: Top tumor clonotypes rose in blood 2 weeks post-radiation, then contracted.

The source is a man aged 55 to 69 with renal cell carcinoma. The V and J genes are TRBV2 and TRBJ1-5, with unresolved D. Sequenced material: blood, taken from a patient whose treatment included radiotherapy and nephrectomy. The CDR3 coding sequence is TGTGCCAGCAGTGAGTCTGGCGGAACTCAGCCCCAGCATTTT. It encodes CASSESGGTQPQHF.